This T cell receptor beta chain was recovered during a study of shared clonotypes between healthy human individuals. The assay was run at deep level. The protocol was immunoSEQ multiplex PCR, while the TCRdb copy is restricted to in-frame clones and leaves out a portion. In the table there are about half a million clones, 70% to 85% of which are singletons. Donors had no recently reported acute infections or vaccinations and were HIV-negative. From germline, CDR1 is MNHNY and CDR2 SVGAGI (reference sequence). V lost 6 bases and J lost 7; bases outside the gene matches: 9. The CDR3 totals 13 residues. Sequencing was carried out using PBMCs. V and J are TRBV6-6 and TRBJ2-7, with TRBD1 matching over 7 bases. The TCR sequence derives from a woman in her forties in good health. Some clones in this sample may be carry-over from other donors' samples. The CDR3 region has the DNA TGTGCCAGCAGCACGGGACAGACCGGGGAGCAGTACTTC. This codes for CASSTGQTGEQYF.